These 10 T cell receptor beta chains were all obtained from the same sample, sequenced in a study of Graves' ophthalmopathy and Graves' hyperthyroidism. RNA transcripts served as template for amplifying TCR beta CDR3 sequences. First-round RT-PCR with HTBI primers preceded a second-round multiplex PCR. One entry per CDR3 protein results from TCRdb running MiXCR on the multiplex PCR reads. The sample holds approximately 500,000 distinct CDR3 sequences, around 15% seen once. The sequenced sample was blood. The receptor source for this set is a woman aged 25 to 39 with Graves' ophthalmopathy.

This clonotype appeared many times. The genes are TRBV6-2 or TRBV6-3 and TRBJ2-7; 8 positions agree with TRBD2. The germline V gene encodes CDR1 MNHEY and CDR2 SVGEGT. Unmatched junction bases numbered 11, after V lost 6 bases and J lost 1 base. The CDR3 contains 16 residues. The CDR3 region is CASSPGLALQSYEQYF. The CDR3 region has the DNA TGTGCCAGCAGCCCCGGACTAGCTTTGCAATCCTACGAGCAGTACTTC.

This clonotype was picked up a small number of times. Germline is not matched at one junction end, which may reflect a read error. CDR3 DNA: TGTGTGCTTCAGGCTTCTAACTATAGCTACACCTTC. Its translation is CVLQASNYSYTF. This chain links TRBV6-4 with TRBJ1-2, with D hard to call. This CDR3 comprises 12 residues. Germline V lookup: CDR1 MRHNA, CDR2 SNTAGT.

The CDR3 DNA reads as TGCAGTGCTAGAGATATGTACCGATCTAGCGGGACGTTTTACGAGCAGTACTTC. Residues: CSARDMYRSSGTFYEQYF. This chain links TRBV20-1 with TRBJ2-7; 9 nucleotides line up with TRBD2. Germline lookup yields CDR1 DFQATT and CDR2 SNEGSKA (reference sequence). Trimming removed 0 bases from V and 4 bases from J; junction bases left unmatched: 16. The CDR3 contains 18 residues.

This clonotype was found many times. V gene TRBV7-8 combines with J gene TRBJ2-7; D is unclear. Trimming cost V 1 base and J 2 bases, with 9 bases left between them. Germline CDR1 reads SGHVS; CDR2 reads FQNEAQ. This CDR3 spans 14 amino acids. CDR3 in DNA: TGTGCCAGCAGCTTAGTAGTAAATCCCTACGAGCAGTACTTC. Amino acids: CASSLVVNPYEQYF.

In its sample, this clonotype was seen many times. The chain couples TRBV6-5 to TRBJ2-3; the D gene could be TRBD1 or TRBD2 (5 bases each). The germline CDR1 and CDR2 sequences are MNHEY and SVGAGI. The CDR3 totals 15 residues. V lost 2 bases, J lost 3 bases, and 12 bases lay in between. The CDR3 DNA reads TGTGCCAGCAGTTACGGGAAAGGGGAGACAGATACGCAGTATTTT. It translates to CASSYGKGETDTQYF.

In this sample, this clonotype turned up many times. The chain uses TRBV11-2 and TRBJ2-7; D is ambiguous. The CDR3 spans 16 residues. V was shortened by 5 bases and J by 1 base, with 18 bases between the two germline ends. Germline CDR1 is SGHAT and CDR2 is FQNNGV. This chain's CDR3 is CASSPAPLRSSYEQYF. CDR3 DNA: TGTGCCAGCAGCCCGGCCCCTCTGCGCTCTTCCTACGAGCAGTACTTC.

This clonotype showed up many times. This rearrangement joins TRBV11-1 to TRBJ2-5, with 11 bases aligning to TRBD2. Trimming removed 4 bases from V and 4 bases from J; junction bases left unmatched: 14. Germline CDR1 SGHAT, CDR2 FQDESV (reference sequence). The CDR3 is made up of 18 amino acids. DNA of the CDR3: TGTGCCAGCAGCTCCGCCTTTAGCGGGAGGGCCAGAAGAGAGACCCAGTACTTC. Its translation is CASSSAFSGRARRETQYF.

The chain uses TRBV28 and TRBJ1-6, with TRBD1 identical over 7 bases. The J segment lost 8 bases and the V segment lost 5 bases, leaving 6 bases of the junction unmatched. Germline lookup yields CDR1 MDHEN and CDR2 SYDVKM. This CDR3 contains 14 residues. For the CDR3, the DNA is TGTGCCAGCAGTGCGCCGGGACAGCATTCACCCCTCCACTTT. Its protein is CASSAPGQHSPLHF. Using reference TRBV28 and TRBJ1-6 for the parts outside the CDR3, the full variable domain is DVKVTQSSRYLVKRTGEKVFLECVQDMDHENMFWYRQDPGLGLRLIYFSYDVKMKEKGDIPEGYSVSREKKERFSLILESASTNQTSMYLCASSAPGQHSPLHFGNGTRLTVT.

Ten or more counts support this clonotype. This chain connects TRBV2 to TRBJ1-6, with TRBD1 matching over 7 bases. This CDR3 has 15 residues. J lost 3 bases, V lost 7 bases, and 6 bases had no gene match. Germline assignment: CDR1 SNHLY and CDR2 FYNNEI. The CDR3 DNA reads as TGTGCCAGCATTCGACAGGGAAACTATAATTCACCCCTCCACTTT. It codes for CASIRQGNYNSPLHF.

This clonotype was picked up a small number of times. V is TRBV19 and J is TRBJ2-5; no reliable D call. This CDR3 spans 13 amino acids. Germline V gene lookup returns CDR1 LNHDA and CDR2 SQIVND (reference sequence). V lost 6 bases to trimming and J lost 5 bases, with 13 bases between them. CDR3 bases: TGTGCCAGTAGGGTTCTCGGGTTGGAGACCCAGTACTTC. It is translated as CASRVLGLETQYF.